This T cell receptor (beta chain) was documented in a study of T-cell memory formation after mild COVID-19. TCRdb fed the 5' RACE reads into MiXCR, producing one record per CDR3 protein. The table lists 300,000 to 400,000 distinct CDR3 sequences, 15% to 20% of them singletons. Per germline, CDR1 MDHEN and CDR2 SYDVKM. The CDR3 is 11 residues long. Trimming pared 6 bases from V and 5 bases from J, leaving 7 bases between. This sequence was found in a man younger than 30 who had mild COVID-19 (a few samples of this study predate the infection). Cell type and time point are not known. The sequenced sample was PBMCs or a T cell subset sorted from them (not recorded which). The chain couples TRBV28 to TRBJ1-1; D remains ambiguous. This chain's CDR3 is CASRRLTEAFF. The CDR3 DNA reads TGTGCCAGCAGACGACTGACTGAAGCTTTCTTT.